This TCR beta chain emerged from a study of a mutant IDH1 vaccine in newly diagnosed glioma. Study at large: Most had both radiotherapy and temozolomide beforehand; others had only one.

Described time point: week 47, end of study. A single vaccine dose contained 300 ug of mutant IDH1 20-mer peptide, and topical imiquimod was used with it. The CDR3 has 12 residues. V dropped 3 bases and J dropped 7 bases, with 7 bases sitting between them. The germline CDR1 and CDR2 sequences are SEHNR and FQNEAQ (reference sequence). With regard to this clone: Its antigen is undetermined.

Repertoires were generated with immunoSEQ multiplex PCR, while TCRdb's copy carries only in-frame clones and drops some. The sample lists 55,000 to 65,000 clones, approximately 75% occurring once. This sequence joins TRBV7-9 and TRBJ1-5; D gene ambiguous. The source was PBMCs, collected from a glioma patient whose treatment included an IDH1 peptide vaccine. The TCR comes from a middle-aged man with glioma. Here the CDR3 DNA reads TGTGCCAGCAGCTTGTTGGGACAGCCCCAGCATTTT. It is translated as CASSLLGQPQHF. The full variable domain, completed using reference TRBV7-9 and TRBJ1-5, is DTGVSQNPRHKITKRGQNVTFRCDPISEHNRLYWYRQTLGQGPEFLTYFQNEAQLEKSRLLSDRFSAERPKGSFSTLEIQRTEQGDSAMYLCASSLLGQPQHFGDGTRLSIL.